These T cell receptor beta chains were read from a single sample in a study of blood T cells in healthy people across ages. Via MiXCR, TCRdb re-called the 5' RACE reads, giving one row per CDR3 protein. The sample records over 1,500,000 distinct CDR3 sequences, roughly 43% being singletons. The sequenced material came from blood. These receptors were taken from a human donor in good health. Both conserved end residues are trimmed from each CDR3.

v_call: TRBV6-2/TRBV6-3; j_call: TRBJ2-1; cdr3_aa: ASSYPGGVYNEQF
v_call: TRBV29-1; j_call: TRBJ2-7; cdr3_aa: SVGSQSYEQY
v_call: TRBV29-1; j_call: TRBJ2-7; cdr3_aa: SAVGLGYEQY
v_call: TRBV29-1; j_call: TRBJ2-3; cdr3_aa: SVELVFTDTQY
v_call: TRBV29-1; j_call: TRBJ2-7; cdr3_aa: SVGQDSEQY
v_call: TRBV5-1; j_call: TRBJ2-7; cdr3_aa: ASSFEGGDGEQY
v_call: TRBV3-1; j_call: TRBJ1-2; cdr3_aa: ASSPLTSPYGYT
v_call: TRBV7-9; j_call: TRBJ1-2; cdr3_aa: ASSFTGGANYGYT
v_call: TRBV20-1; j_call: TRBJ1-5; cdr3_aa: SARIREAQPQH
v_call: TRBV15; j_call: TRBJ1-5; cdr3_aa: ATSNRGFSNQPQH
v_call: TRBV15; j_call: TRBJ1-5; cdr3_aa: ATSRDREFNQPQH
v_call: TRBV4-3; j_call: TRBJ2-7; cdr3_aa: ASSQYPGLAGVGGSYEQY
v_call: TRBV12-3/TRBV12-4; j_call: TRBJ2-7; cdr3_aa: ATSWGEQY
v_call: TRBV12-3/TRBV12-4; j_call: TRBJ2-5; cdr3_aa: ASSYSAGGLRGTQY
v_call: TRBV10-3; j_call: TRBJ1-3; cdr3_aa: AISVRGSSGNTIY
v_call: TRBV29-1; j_call: TRBJ1-5; cdr3_aa: SVARENQPQH
v_call: TRBV5-1; j_call: TRBJ1-2; cdr3_aa: ASSLAPRTGEDGYT
v_call: TRBV7-3; j_call: TRBJ2-1; cdr3_aa: ASSSLTAPHNEQF
v_call: TRBV12-3/TRBV12-4; j_call: TRBJ2-7; cdr3_aa: ASSHTGPRMDEQY
v_call: TRBV6-2/TRBV6-3; j_call: TRBJ1-2; cdr3_aa: ASSYGESGGYT
v_call: TRBV7-8; j_call: TRBJ2-5; cdr3_aa: ASSLEETDETQY
v_call: TRBV5-1; j_call: TRBJ2-1; cdr3_aa: ASSRTGLDYNEQF
v_call: TRBV4-2; j_call: TRBJ1-2; cdr3_aa: ASSHGTGVEYGYT
v_call: TRBV12-3/TRBV12-4; j_call: TRBJ1-2; cdr3_aa: ASSPQMGYGYT
v_call: TRBV6-5; j_call: TRBJ1-1; cdr3_aa: ASSYSGAENTEAF
v_call: TRBV5-4; j_call: TRBJ1-1; cdr3_aa: ASSLGTPVEAF
v_call: TRBV20-1; j_call: TRBJ1-5; cdr3_aa: SAGQFLATFNQPQH
v_call: TRBV5-1; j_call: TRBJ1-2; cdr3_aa: ASRGTTGLFGGYT
v_call: TRBV7-2; j_call: TRBJ1-2; cdr3_aa: ASSLAEDPYSYGYT
v_call: TRBV15; j_call: TRBJ1-2; cdr3_aa: ATSREPRTAYGYT
v_call: TRBV3-1; j_call: TRBJ2-3; cdr3_aa: ASSHQGNTDTQY
v_call: TRBV7-6; j_call: TRBJ2-3; cdr3_aa: ASSLVPGGSGTDTQY
v_call: TRBV7-3; j_call: TRBJ2-5; cdr3_aa: ASSLGTSWEETQY
v_call: TRBV9; j_call: TRBJ2-5; cdr3_aa: ASSESQGQETQY
v_call: TRBV18; j_call: TRBJ2-7; cdr3_aa: ASSTADRGYEQY
v_call: TRBV25-1; j_call: TRBJ2-5; cdr3_aa: ASISNSGQY
v_call: TRBV7-6; j_call: TRBJ2-7; cdr3_aa: ASSSQGPITYEQY
v_call: TRBV20-1; j_call: TRBJ2-3; cdr3_aa: SARLSGRTDTQY
v_call: TRBV11-1; j_call: TRBJ2-7; cdr3_aa: ASSLGGGGNSYEQY
v_call: TRBV25-1; j_call: TRBJ2-5; cdr3_aa: ATRGQMFYEEY
v_call: TRBV6-1; j_call: TRBJ2-7; cdr3_aa: ASKGGEQY
v_call: TRBV7-9; j_call: TRBJ2-7; cdr3_aa: ASSTPFDRGRSLSYEQY
v_call: TRBV29-1; j_call: TRBJ2-5; cdr3_aa: SVGDPLRQNQETQY
v_call: TRBV20-1; j_call: TRBJ1-2; cdr3_aa: SAGDGRYGYT
v_call: TRBV7-3; j_call: TRBJ2-3; cdr3_aa: ASSFKTSGANWVDTQY
v_call: TRBV2; j_call: TRBJ1-2; cdr3_aa: ASSTHRTGLHGYT
v_call: TRBV28; j_call: TRBJ1-1; cdr3_aa: ASSPQLGNTEAF
v_call: TRBV12-5; j_call: TRBJ2-7; cdr3_aa: ASGLLYEQY